Below, 17 T cell receptor beta chains from the same sample are listed, as sequenced in a study of T cell repertoires in cytomegalovirus infection. Via MiXCR, TCRdb re-called the reads, giving one row per CDR3 protein. The table has 450,000 to 600,000 distinct CDR3 sequences, 11% seen once; the top ten hold about a tenth. Sequencing used PBMCs. The receptors were gathered from a human donor in good health (CMV status not recorded). Some clones in this sample may be carry-over from other donors' samples.

This clonotype was seen ten or more times. The rearrangement joins TRBV5-4 to TRBJ2-1; TRBD2 agrees at 10 bases. V gave up 7 bases and J gave up 6 bases; unmatched junction bases: 16. Germline CDR1 reads SGHNT; CDR2 reads YYREEE (reference sequence). The CDR3 is 17 amino acids. The CDR3 sequence: CASSGGTQREGLNEQFF. For the CDR3, the DNA is TGTGCCAGCTCCGGTGGGACGCAGCGGGAGGGCCTCAATGAGCAGTTCTTC.

This clonotype was found many times. This chain joins TRBV6-1 and TRBJ2-5; perhaps TRBD1 as D (6 bases). V was pared by 7 bases and J by 2 bases, with 17 bases between. The germline gives CDR1 MNHNS, CDR2 SASEGT. This CDR3 region has 15 residues. For the CDR3, the DNA is TGTGCCAGCACTCCCCGGGGCAGGGGACAAGAGACCCAGTACTTC. This gives the protein CASTPRGRGQETQYF.

This clonotype has a count of ten or more. The chain links TRBV12-3 or TRBV12-4 to TRBJ1-4; possible D gene TRBD1, 5 bases. The CDR3 is made up of 14 amino acids. V was trimmed by 6 bases and J by 3 bases, leaving 11 bases between them. The CDR3 bases are TGTGCCAGCAGCCCTGGGGCCTCTAATGAAAAACTGTTTTTT. Translating it yields CASSPGASNEKLFF.

This clonotype has just one count. The V call is TRBV27, the J call TRBJ1-5; 8 bases are shared with TRBD1. Germline CDR1 is MNHEY and CDR2 is SMNVEV (reference sequence). This CDR3 has 14 amino acids. The V gene end was trimmed by 5 bases and the J gene end by 5 bases; junction bases not matched to a gene: 5. In DNA, the CDR3 is TGTGCCAGCAGTAGACGACAGGGGTATCAGCCCCAGCATTTT. Translation gives CASSRRQGYQPQHF.

The genes are TRBV5-1 and TRBJ1-1; D is possibly TRBD1 (6 bases). The germline V gene encodes CDR1 SGHRS and CDR2 YFSETQ. This CDR3 is built from 16 residues. Trimming removed 0 bases from V and 3 bases from J, with 15 bases in between. CDR3 nucleotides: TGCGCCAGCAGCTTGGTCGGGGGCTCGGAAGACACTGAAGCTTTCTTT. This codes for CASSLVGGSEDTEAFF.

This clonotype was found a few times. The rearrangement links TRBV28 to TRBJ2-7, with D possibly matching TRBD2 (5 bases). The CDR3 runs 13 residues. Trimming removed 5 bases from V and 7 bases from J, with 15 bases in between. CDR1 and CDR2 (germline): MDHEN, SYDVKM. The CDR3 nucleotides read TGTGCCAGCAGTCGACTCACGCCGGGGGAGCAGTACTTC. The encoded protein is CASSRLTPGEQYF.

V and J are TRBV28 and TRBJ2-1, with TRBD2 matching over 8 bases. Looked up from germline, CDR1 is MDHEN and CDR2 is SYDVKM. CDR3 size: 13 residues. Trimming took 4 bases from V and 8 from J; bases not matched to a gene: 4. The CDR3 nucleotides are TGTGCCAGCAGTTCCGGGACTAGGTATGAGCAGTTCTTC. Translated, it gives CASSSGTRYEQFF.

This clonotype came up a few times. The chain recombines TRBV7-9 with TRBJ2-7; D is ambiguous. Germline CDR1 is SEHNR and CDR2 is FQNEAQ (reference sequence). The CDR3 spans 15 residues. The V end lost 1 base, the J end lost 4 bases, and 14 bases lay between the germline ends. CDR3: CASSLVSGTGYEQYF. The CDR3 DNA reads as TGTGCCAGCAGCTTAGTGTCCGGTACCGGATACGAGCAGTACTTC.

The genes are TRBV27 and TRBJ1-6; no reliable D call. This CDR3 spans 15 amino acids. CDR1 MNHEY and CDR2 SMNVEV come from the germline V gene (reference sequence). V lost 5 bases and J 7 bases, leaving 15 bases between the germline ends. The CDR3 nucleotides are TGTGCCAGCAGTCATTACAATAGCGTGAATTCACCCCTCCACTTT. Translation: CASSHYNSVNSPLHF.

This clonotype was detected many times. This rearrangement joins TRBV6-1 to TRBJ1-2, with D tentatively TRBD1 (5 bases). V dropped 3 bases and J dropped 8 bases, with 10 bases sitting between them. This CDR3 has 12 residues. CDR1 is MNHNS, CDR2 SASEGT, per germline. CDR3 coding DNA: TGTGCCAGCAGTGACTCAGGGATCGGCTACACCTTC. Its protein product is CASSDSGIGYTF.

This clonotype was found many times. V usage is TRBV7-2 and J usage is TRBJ2-7; 16 bases match TRBD2. The CDR3 has 16 residues. Germline V gene data show CDR1 as SGHTA and CDR2 as FQGNSA. V shed 4 bases and J 11 bases; nucleotides not matched to a gene: 11. The CDR3 DNA sequence: TGTGCCAGCAGCTCGGGACTAGCGGGGGGGCCTGTTCTGGAGTACTTC. Residues: CASSSGLAGGPVLEYF.

This rearrangement joins TRBV7-9 to TRBJ2-7; TRBD1 matches 8 bases. After removal of 1 base from V and 10 bases from J, the junction contained 6 bases not matched to a gene. Germline CDR1 is SEHNR and CDR2 is FQNEAQ (reference sequence). The CDR3 has 13 residues. The CDR3 loop reads CASSLEPGGAQYF. The CDR3 bases are TGTGCCAGCAGCTTAGAGCCAGGGGGCGCCCAGTACTTC.

The V call is TRBV15, the J call TRBJ2-3; D ambiguous. V lost 1 base, J lost 2 bases, and 7 bases lay in between. Looked up from germline, CDR1 is LNHNV and CDR2 is YYDKDF (reference sequence). The CDR3 spans 14 residues. The CDR3: CATSRAQNTDTQYF. As DNA, the CDR3 is TGTGCCACCAGCAGAGCTCAAAACACAGATACGCAGTATTTT.

With respect to this clonotype: One end of the junction varies from germline; a read error may be responsible. The V call is TRBV7-3, the J call TRBJ2-1; D is uncertain. Germline V gene lookup returns CDR1 SGHTA and CDR2 FQGTGA. The CDR3 has 13 residues. The CDR3 coding sequence is TGTGCCAGCAGCTTAGTCGGATACAATGAGCATTTCTTC. Protein product: CASSLVGYNEHFF.

The genes are TRBV5-1 and TRBJ1-2, with D perhaps TRBD1 (5 bases). V was shortened by 1 base and J by 4 bases, with 14 bases between the two germline ends. The CDR3 runs to 15 residues. Germline lookup yields CDR1 SGHRS and CDR2 YFSETQ. In DNA form, the CDR3 reads TGCGCCAGCAGCTTGTCGGGGACGCCCTCCTATGGCTACACCTTC. Amino acids: CASSLSGTPSYGYTF.

This clonotype was observed many times. The V call is TRBV14, the J call TRBJ1-1; 8 nucleotides agree with TRBD1. The CDR3 length is 13 residues. CDR1 SGHDN and CDR2 FVKESK come from the germline V gene. The junction had 6 bases not matched to a gene; V was cut back by 4 bases and J by 8 bases. CDR3 loop: CASSPGGRAEAFF. The DNA of the CDR3 is TGTGCCAGCAGCCCAGGGGGCAGAGCAGAAGCTTTCTTT.

In this sample, this clonotype turned up many times. This chain connects TRBV7-2 to TRBJ2-7, with D perhaps TRBD2 (6 bases). Trimming pared 1 base from V and 10 bases from J, leaving 17 bases between. The CDR3 has 14 amino acids. Germline V lookup: CDR1 SGHTA, CDR2 FQGNSA. In nucleotides, the CDR3 is TGTGCCAGCAGCTTAGAATGGCTCGCGGGAAGACAGTACTTC. Encoded protein: CASSLEWLAGRQYF.